Below are 29 T cell receptor beta chains sequenced from a single sample in a study of patients and donors after allogeneic stem cell transplantation. Each CDR3 protein gets one entry after TCRdb re-called the RT-PCR reads with MiXCR. The data contain roughly 26,000 distinct CDR3 sequences, roughly 8% of them seen just once; the ten biggest clones take up almost 50%. The sequencing input was blood, either unsorted or a sorted T cell fraction (not recorded which). These receptors all come from a human donor who was either an allogeneic HSCT recipient or a stem cell or donor lymphocyte infusion donor (not recorded which). It is not recorded whose cells these are; they may come from a transplant donor.

This clonotype was seen ten or more times. The V call is TRBV3-1, the J call TRBJ2-1; D may be TRBD1 or TRBD2 (5 bases each). The V gene's germline CDR1 is LGHDT and CDR2 YNNKEL (reference sequence). The CDR3 runs to 14 residues. Trimming removed 4 bases at V and 7 bases at J, with 14 bases between. The CDR3 sequence is CASSRIPWGNEQFF. CDR3 bases: TGTGCCAGCAGCCGAATACCCTGGGGGAATGAGCAGTTCTTC.

This chain links TRBV18 with TRBJ1-5; no reliable D call. V lost 0 bases, J lost 5 bases, and 8 bases lay in between. Germline loops: CDR1 KGHSH, CDR2 LQKENI. The CDR3 is made up of 14 amino acids. The CDR3 sequence is CASSPPGIDQPQHF. The CDR3 DNA reads TGTGCCAGCTCACCACCGGGTATCGATCAGCCCCAGCATTTT. Supplemented by reference TRBV18 and TRBJ1-5, the full variable domain reads NAGVMQNPRHLVRRRGQEARLRCSPMKGHSHVYWYRQLPEEGLKFMVYLQKENIIDESGMPKERFSAEFPKEGPSILRIQQVVRGDSAAYFCASSPPGIDQPQHFGDGTRLSIL.

The chain joins TRBV9 to TRBJ1-4, with 10 bases fitting TRBD1. V shed 3 bases and J 4 bases; nucleotides not matched to a gene: 9. The germline gives CDR1 SGDLS, CDR2 YYNGEE. CDR3 length equals 17 residues. The CDR3 DNA follows: TGTGCCAGCAGCGCAGACAGGGGGCGCACTCTTAATGAAAAACTGTTTTTT. Protein: CASSADRGRTLNEKLFF.

This clonotype has a count of ten or more. V usage is TRBV10-3 and J usage is TRBJ2-5; TRBD1 matches at 7 bases. The V and J ends lost 8 bases and 0 bases, in that order; junction bases with no gene match: 3. The CDR3 length is 13 residues. Germline V gene lookup returns CDR1 ENHRY and CDR2 SYGVKD. The CDR3 nucleotides are TGTGCCATCCGGGACAGCAACCAAGAGACCCAGTACTTC. Residues: CAIRDSNQETQYF.

This clonotype was seen repeatedly, ten times or more. The chain joins TRBV7-9 to TRBJ2-5; D gene unclear. This CDR3 comprises 12 residues. Germline loops: CDR1 SEHNR, CDR2 FQNEAQ (reference sequence). V lost 3 bases and J lost 1, with 3 bases in between. The CDR3 coding sequence is TGTGCCAGCAGCTTCGCCCAAGAGACCCAGTACTTC. Protein sequence: CASSFAQETQYF.

This clonotype has a handful of counts. This chain links TRBV4-1 with TRBJ1-3; TRBD1 is a possible D gene (5 bases). V lost 3 bases to trimming and J lost 2 bases, with 14 bases between them. This CDR3 has 16 residues. Per germline, CDR1 MGHRA and CDR2 YSYEKL. The chain's CDR3 is CASSQAGTAAGNTIYF. CDR3 bases: TGCGCCAGCAGCCAGGCCGGGACGGCCGCTGGAAACACCATATATTTT.

V usage is TRBV7-6 and J usage is TRBJ1-3, with 7 bases lining up with TRBD1. The junction had 7 bases not matched to a gene; V was cut back by 5 bases and J by 0 bases. The CDR3 runs to 16 residues. Looked up from germline, CDR1 is SGHVS and CDR2 is FNYEAQ. The CDR3 DNA follows: TGTGCCAGCAGCCGTACAGGGGCCCTCTCTGGAAACACCATATATTTT. Translating gives CASSRTGALSGNTIYF. The full variable domain, in which reference TRBV7-6 and TRBJ1-3 provide the parts outside the CDR3, is GAGVSQSPRYKVTKRGQDVALRCDPISGHVSLYWYRQALGQGPEFLTYFNYEAQQDKSGLPNDRFSAERPEGSISTLTIQRTEQRDSAMYRCASSRTGALSGNTIYFGEGSWLTVV.

This clonotype was observed a handful of times. The J gene is TRBJ2-1, the V gene TRBV6-5, with no clear D. The CDR3 is 12 amino acids. Between the trimmed V and J ends, which lost 2 bases and 11 bases, there was a span of 10 bases. Germline V lookup: CDR1 MNHEY, CDR2 SVGAGI. CDR3 coding DNA: TGTGCCAGCAGTTACGGTGGCCTTAAGCAGTTCTTC. Translating it yields CASSYGGLKQFF.

This clonotype has ten or more counts. The J gene is TRBJ1-2, the V gene TRBV29-1; D is undetermined. This CDR3 region has 10 residues. Trimming took off 5 bases at V and 3 bases at J, with 4 bases between the two ends. Germline V gene data show CDR1 as SQVTM and CDR2 as ANQGSEA. CDR3: CSVLHYGYTF. CDR3 in DNA: TGCAGCGTTCTCCACTATGGCTACACCTTC.

This clonotype was seen at least ten times. The V and J genes are TRBV3-1 and TRBJ2-4, with 9 bases matching TRBD1. The CDR3 is 16 amino acids. CDR1 is LGHDT, CDR2 YNNKEL, per germline (reference sequence). V shed 0 bases, J shed 8 bases, and the junction held 8 bases outside the gene matches. In DNA, the CDR3 is TGTGCCAGCAGCCAAGATAATAGGGACAGGGTGCACATTCAGTACTTC. Protein product: CASSQDNRDRVHIQYF.

V is TRBV7-9 and J is TRBJ2-2, with 8 positions matching TRBD1. Germline lookup yields CDR1 SEHNR and CDR2 FQNEAQ (reference sequence). This CDR3 has 17 amino acids. V lost 5 bases to trimming and J lost 7 bases; unmatched junction nucleotides: 15. CDR3 DNA: TGTGCCAGCAGCCCTTTCCGGGGACAGGCAAAGGGCGGGGAGCTGTTTTTT. Residues: CASSPFRGQAKGGELFF. Looking up the rest from reference TRBV7-9 and TRBJ2-2 gives the full variable domain: DTGVSQNPRHKITKRGQNVTFRCDPISEHNRLYWYRQTLGQGPEFLTYFQNEAQLEKSRLLSDRFSAERPKGSFSTLEIQRTEQGDSAMYLCASSPFRGQAKGGELFFGEGSRLTVL.

The sample holds a few counts of this clonotype. The J gene is TRBJ2-3, the V gene TRBV7-9; D not resolved. CDR1 SEHNR and CDR2 FQNEAQ come from the germline V gene (reference sequence). Between the trimmed V and J ends, which lost 2 bases and 6 bases, there was a span of 6 bases. The CDR3 spans 12 residues. CDR3 amino acids: CASSLFSDTQYF. CDR3 sequence (DNA): TGTGCCAGCAGCTTATTTTCGGATACGCAGTATTTT.

The chain is built from TRBV28 and TRBJ2-1, with D perhaps TRBD1 (5 bases). There are 12 residues in the CDR3. Germline loops: CDR1 MDHEN, CDR2 SYDVKM. V was shortened by 7 bases and J by 4 bases, with 8 bases between the two germline ends. The CDR3 is CASKGLYNEQFF. CDR3 coding DNA: TGTGCCAGCAAGGGGCTGTACAATGAGCAGTTCTTC. The variable domain in full, with the rest retrieved from reference TRBV28 and TRBJ2-1, is DVKVTQSSRYLVKRTGEKVFLECVQDMDHENMFWYRQDPGLGLRLIYFSYDVKMKEKGDIPEGYSVSREKKERFSLILESASTNQTSMYLCASKGLYNEQFFGPGTRLTVL.

The genes are TRBV9 and TRBJ1-5; a weak D match, TRBD1 (5 bases). The germline gives CDR1 SGDLS, CDR2 YYNGEE. The CDR3 consists of 15 residues. Trimming removed 4 bases at V and 5 bases at J, with 16 bases between. In nucleotides, the CDR3 is TGTGCCAGCAGCCCTAGTGGGCAGGGTTATCAGCCCCAGCATTTT. This gives the protein CASSPSGQGYQPQHF.

At least ten counts were recorded for this clonotype. V is TRBV3-1 and J is TRBJ1-5, with 8 positions matching TRBD1. Germline V lookup: CDR1 LGHDT, CDR2 YNNKEL (reference sequence). The CDR3 sequence is 17 residues long. V lost 0 bases to trimming and J lost 1 base; unmatched junction nucleotides: 5. As DNA, the CDR3 is TGTGCCAGCAGCCAAGAACGATGGACAGGGAGCAATCAGCCCCAGCATTTT. It encodes CASSQERWTGSNQPQHF.

This clonotype was seen many times. The chain couples TRBV7-3 to TRBJ2-1; 9 bases fit TRBD2. The CDR3 loop spans 16 amino acids. The V gene end was trimmed by 4 bases and the J gene end by 6 bases; junction bases not matched to a gene: 10. Germline V gene data show CDR1 as SGHTA and CDR2 as FQGTGA. CDR3 sequence reads: CASSSKAGGKINEQFF. CDR3 DNA: TGTGCCAGCAGCTCAAAGGCGGGAGGGAAAATCAATGAGCAGTTCTTC.

This clonotype showed up many times. The gene calls are TRBV7-9 and TRBJ2-1; 9 bases fit TRBD2. CDR1 is SEHNR, CDR2 FQNEAQ, per germline (reference sequence). V lost 7 bases and J lost 2; bases outside the gene matches: 6. This CDR3 comprises 15 residues. The CDR3 nucleotides are TGTGCCAGCAATATAGCGGGGGCCGCCTACAATGAGCAGTTCTTC. Its translation: CASNIAGAAYNEQFF.

In the case of this clonotype: A much larger clone lies one base from this, so it may be a read error. The rearrangement joins TRBV7-2 to TRBJ1-4, with 8 bases identical to TRBD1. The CDR3 sequence is 16 residues long. V was clipped by 6 bases and J by 4 bases; unmatched bases: 10. The germline V gene has CDR1 SGHTA and CDR2 FQGNSA. CDR3 sequence: CASRFDRGAINEKLFF. The CDR3 region has the DNA TGTGCCAGCAGGTTTGACAGGGGCGCAATTAATGAAAAACTGTTTTTT.

This clonotype was seen ten or more times. The chain joins TRBV7-3 to TRBJ2-3; 8 nucleotides match TRBD2. This CDR3 contains 15 residues. V lost 5 bases to trimming and J lost 6 bases; unmatched junction nucleotides: 10. Germline values: CDR1 SGHTA, CDR2 FQGTGA. DNA of the CDR3: TGTGCCAGCAGCCAAGCCAGCGGGAGTGGGGATACGCAGTATTTT. It encodes CASSQASGSGDTQYF.

The chain combines TRBV4-2 with TRBJ2-1; 8 positions match TRBD2. CDR3 size: 15 residues. After removal of 0 bases from V and 5 bases from J, the junction contained 3 bases not matched to a gene. Germline CDR1 is LGHNA and CDR2 is YNFKEQ. The chain's CDR3 is CASSQDRREDNEQFF. CDR3 coding DNA: TGTGCCAGCAGCCAAGATCGGCGGGAGGACAATGAGCAGTTCTTC.

This clonotype is termed medium-sized. The J gene is TRBJ1-1, the V gene TRBV5-6; D is undetermined. The germline V and J ends were trimmed by 4 bases and 6 bases, with 10 bases remaining between them. The CDR3 sequence is 12 residues long. The V gene's germline CDR1 is SGHDT and CDR2 YYEEEE. Here the CDR3 reads CASSPGDAEAFF. The CDR3, as DNA: TGTGCCAGCAGCCCCGGGGATGCTGAAGCTTTCTTT.

The table lists this clonotype with many counts. The chain has TRBV5-6 and TRBJ2-7, with 8 bases matching TRBD1. V gave up 3 bases and J gave up 3 bases; unmatched junction bases: 5. The germline V gene encodes CDR1 SGHDT and CDR2 YYEEEE. This CDR3 has 14 residues. The DNA for the CDR3 is TGTGCCAGCAGCTCGACAGGGGTAATCTACGAGCAGTACTTC. This translates into CASSSTGVIYEQYF.

This clonotype was seen ten or more times. The chain uses TRBV20-1 and TRBJ1-1, with D perhaps TRBD1 (6 bases). The CDR3 has 14 amino acids. Germline CDR1 reads DFQATT; CDR2 reads SNEGSKA (reference sequence). V was trimmed by 6 bases and J by 5 bases, leaving 19 bases between them. CDR3: CSAPSGTKRTEAFF. Written as DNA, the CDR3 is TGCAGTGCCCCGTCCGGGACAAAAAGAACTGAAGCTTTCTTT.

This clonotype has a handful of counts. The chain has TRBV10-3 and TRBJ2-7; D is unresolved. Germline values: CDR1 ENHRY, CDR2 SYGVKD. The V end lost 2 bases, the J end lost 6 bases, and 8 bases lay between the germline ends. The CDR3 consists of 12 residues. CDR3 loop: CAISEAGLEQYF. The CDR3 DNA reads TGTGCCATCAGTGAGGCCGGGCTCGAGCAGTACTTC.

In its sample, this clonotype was seen a few times. The gene calls are TRBV7-8 and TRBJ2-7, with a weak D call TRBD2 (5 bases). Trimming took off 5 bases at V and 0 bases at J, with 8 bases between the two ends. The CDR3 runs 13 residues. Looked up from germline, CDR1 is SGHVS and CDR2 is FQNEAQ. CDR3 in DNA: TGTGCCAGCAGCCCCCGGGGCTCCTACGAGCAGTACTTC. Translation gives CASSPRGSYEQYF.

At least ten counts were recorded for this clonotype. The J gene is TRBJ2-5, the V gene TRBV20-1, with no clear D. CDR1 is DFQATT, CDR2 SNEGSKA, per germline (reference sequence). This CDR3 is built from 13 residues. The V end was cut by 7 bases, the J end by 1 base, with 13 bases between. For the CDR3, the DNA is TGCAGTGTCCCGAAGGACCCCCAAGAGACCCAGTACTTC. As protein: CSVPKDPQETQYF.

This clonotype appeared many times. The V and J genes are TRBV9 and TRBJ1-2; D possibly corresponds to TRBD1 (6 bases). This CDR3 spans 14 amino acids. Trimming pared 4 bases from V and 9 bases from J, leaving 19 bases between. Germline V lookup: CDR1 SGDLS, CDR2 YYNGEE. Here the CDR3 reads CASSIEHQGRSYTF. CDR3 sequence (DNA): TGTGCCAGCAGCATCGAACACCAGGGGAGGAGCTACACCTTC.

In its sample, this clonotype was seen many times. The J gene is TRBJ2-2, the V gene TRBV2; perhaps TRBD2 as D (5 bases). Germline V gives CDR1 SNHLY, CDR2 FYNNEI. There are 18 residues in the CDR3. The V gene lost 8 bases and the J gene lost 6 bases, with 28 bases spanning the gap. The CDR3 protein is CASGVMGTARGPAGELFF. The CDR3 region has the DNA TGTGCCAGCGGGGTCATGGGTACGGCTCGAGGGCCAGCCGGGGAGCTGTTTTTT.

This clonotype appeared a few times. This chain joins TRBV11-1 and TRBJ2-7; weak D call: TRBD2 (5 bases). Trimming removed 3 bases at V and 4 bases at J, with 25 bases between. CDR1 is SGHAT, CDR2 FQDESV, per germline (reference sequence). The CDR3 contains 18 residues. The CDR3 loop is CASSFFTHSEYTEYEQYF. The CDR3 region has the DNA TGTGCCAGCAGCTTCTTTACCCATAGCGAGTACACTGAGTACGAGCAGTACTTC.